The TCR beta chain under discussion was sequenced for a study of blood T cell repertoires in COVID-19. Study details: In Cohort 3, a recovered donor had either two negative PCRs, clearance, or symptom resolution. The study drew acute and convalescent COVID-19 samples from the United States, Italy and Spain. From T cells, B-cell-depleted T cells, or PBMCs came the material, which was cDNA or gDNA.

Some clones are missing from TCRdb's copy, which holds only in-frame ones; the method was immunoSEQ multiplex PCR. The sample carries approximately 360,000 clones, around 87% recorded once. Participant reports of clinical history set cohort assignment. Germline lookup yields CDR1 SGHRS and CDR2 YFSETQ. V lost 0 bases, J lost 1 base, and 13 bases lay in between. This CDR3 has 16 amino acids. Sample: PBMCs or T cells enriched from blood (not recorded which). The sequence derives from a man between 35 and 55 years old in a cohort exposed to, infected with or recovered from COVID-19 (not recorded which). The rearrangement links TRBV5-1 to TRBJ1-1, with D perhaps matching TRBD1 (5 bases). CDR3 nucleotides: TGCGCCAGCAGCTTGGCCATCAGGGTGCGGAACACTGAAGCTTTCTTT. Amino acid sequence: CASSLAIRVRNTEAFF.